This paragraph reports one T cell receptor beta chain. No antigen is known for it. V lost 3 bases and J 12 bases, leaving 18 bases between the germline ends. Germline CDR1 is SQVTM and CDR2 is ANQGSEA. The CDR3 covers 13 residues. This specimen belongs to a study of blood T cells in healthy people across ages. Study-wide points: Long-lived donors exceeded aged donors in naive CD4+ cells and diversity.

Those donating, healthy Caucasian individuals from Russia, were aged roughly 6 to 90. Total RNA was extracted at no less than 6 micrograms per sample. Together with a sample-barcoded 5' primer, a J-beta primer mix was included in a second PCR lasting roughly 6 to 12 cycles. TCRdb fed the 5' RACE reads into MiXCR, producing one record per CDR3 protein. The repertoire holds approximately 830,000 distinct CDR3 sequences, with approximately 59% as singletons. The receptor was isolated from a man aged 30 to 45 in good health. Sample: blood. This chain links TRBV29-1 with TRBJ2-1; D call uncertain. The CDR3 spells CSVEASWLATQFF. CDR3 nucleotides: TGCAGCGTTGAGGCGTCTTGGCTTGCAACGCAGTTCTTC.